This TCR beta chain stems from a study of OX40 agonist ivuxolimab in advanced cancers. Profiling relied on immunoSEQ multiplex PCR, and the TCRdb table lists in-frame clones only, not all of them. The sample includes some 45,000 clones, roughly 86% seen only once; the top ten take about 15%. The CDR3 sequence is 14 residues long. CDR1 and CDR2 (germline): SEHNR, FQNEAQ (reference sequence). With 0 bases clipped from V and 10 bases from J, the junction kept 6 bases outside the gene matches. The receptor was derived from an adult with an advanced solid tumor such as melanoma, head and neck, liver or kidney cancer. Source: CD4+ or CD8+ T cells sorted from blood, taken in a trial of the OX40 agonist ivuxolimab. The V and J genes are TRBV7-9 and TRBJ2-1; TRBD1 matches at 7 bases. CDR3 sequence: CASSLASGGREQFF. The CDR3 DNA reads TGTGCCAGCAGCTTAGCGTCAGGGGGACGGGAGCAGTTCTTC.